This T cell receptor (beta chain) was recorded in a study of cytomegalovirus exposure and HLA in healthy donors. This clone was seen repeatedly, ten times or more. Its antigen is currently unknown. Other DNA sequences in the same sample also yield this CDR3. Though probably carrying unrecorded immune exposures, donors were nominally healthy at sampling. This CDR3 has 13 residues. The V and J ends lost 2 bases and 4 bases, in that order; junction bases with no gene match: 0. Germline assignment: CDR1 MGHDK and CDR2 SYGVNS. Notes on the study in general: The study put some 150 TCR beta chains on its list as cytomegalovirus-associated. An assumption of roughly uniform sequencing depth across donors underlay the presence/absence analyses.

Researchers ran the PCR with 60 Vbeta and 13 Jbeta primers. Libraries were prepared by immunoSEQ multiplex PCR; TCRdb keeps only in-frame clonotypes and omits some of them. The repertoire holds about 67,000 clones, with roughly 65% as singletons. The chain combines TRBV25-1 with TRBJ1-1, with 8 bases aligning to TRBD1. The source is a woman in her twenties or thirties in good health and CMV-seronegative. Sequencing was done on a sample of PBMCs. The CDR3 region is CASSETGGTEAFF. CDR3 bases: TGTGCCAGCAGTGAAACAGGGGGCACTGAAGCTTTCTTT.